This T cell receptor beta chain was captured by sequencing in a study of cytomegalovirus exposure and HLA in healthy donors (dated by TCRdb to 2015 to 2018). Regarding the study in general: An earlier analysis of under 600 of the donors reported 250 to 300 Gb of sequence data and some 100 million unique TCR beta sequences from roughly 200 million T cells. Across 300 to 500 genotyped donors of the cohort, an average of about 240,000 unique TCR beta nucleotide sequences per donor were sequenced, and about a sixth of those sequences were non-productive. Typing coverage varied by locus: roughly 629-640 donors for A, B, C, DRB1 and DQB1; some 520 for DQA1; more than 600 for DPA1; 450 to 480 for DPB1. Every discovery cohort repertoire had been produced on one sequencing platform. The T cell repertoires of around 730 subjects were profiled by immunosequencing and related to cytomegalovirus serostatus. The study combined high-throughput TCR immunosequencing, statistical association of individual TCRs with disease status, and machine learning to predict cytomegalovirus infection status. Alongside the repertoire data, information on donor age, sex, ethnicity and CMV serostatus was compiled. Of the 300 to 450 genotyped donors, less than 90% were placed in the genetic ancestry cluster associated with self-reported Caucasian donors. Both class I and class II loci were covered by HLA typing, at four-digit resolution. An early release covering roughly 580 HLA-typed donors comprised approximately 300 gigabases of sequencing data and some 79 million unique TCR sequences. A few DR-DQ haplotypes were treated as single units for association and clustering because of strong linkage in the cohort. To decide whether each TCR beta V gene segment behaved as functional or pseudogenic, an earlier analysis of some 580 of the donors relied on high-throughput TCR beta sequencing. The study aimed to test whether signatures of past pathogen exposure could be identified by cataloging public T cell receptors. Genome-wide SNP genotypes for about three fifths of the roughly 670 donors were used in a later genetic analysis, which treated that subset as a discovery cohort. In the later analysis, no new phenotypic data were used to find candidate immune exposures; instead, reliance was placed on TCR beta sequences and their occurrence across donors. A separate validation cohort of approximately 120 different subjects was used in addition to the approximately 700-subject first cohort. In a later analysis, previously published TCR beta repertoires from hundreds of donors were re-analyzed and high-resolution HLA genotyping was added so that TCR occurrence patterns could be studied.

In total, fewer than 750 healthy bone marrow donors made up the cohort. All cohort members were sampled while nominally healthy, although unrecorded immune exposures were likely present. The donor was CMV seronegative and belonged to the group of around 400 seronegative cohort members. Each donor provided a peripheral blood sample, and peripheral blood mononuclear cells were used for TCR beta sequencing. Genomic DNA extraction from the blood cell samples was performed with the Qiagen DNeasy Blood Extraction Kit. Overall results and qualifications from the work: Cytomegalovirus status was reported to be diagnosed by the classifier with high specificity and sensitivity in both the original and validation cohorts. In a later genetic analysis, fewer N-insertions in productive TCRs were reported among donors in an Asian-associated ancestry cluster than the 666-donor mean. It was suggested by the authors that the approach could potentially be generalized to other disease states and immunological phenotypes. In a later analysis, about 17,000 TCR beta sequences were associated with specific HLA alleles at a false discovery rate of 0.05. Roughly uniform sequencing depth across donors was assumed in presence/absence analyses, although this assumption may not hold. In vitro tests confirmed that three of the cytomegalovirus-associated TCR beta chains recognize cytomegalovirus antigens. V-gene and J-gene trimming of TCR beta chains was associated with a missense DCLRE1C variant in a later genetic analysis, and the association was replicated in an independent cohort. Most TCR sequences were seen in very few donors, while some public TCRs were found in many individuals. The cohort was sequenced for TCR beta chains only, and without alpha or paired-chain data the features that could be detected were limited. A cluster of highly shared sequence variants was judged likely to be a technical artifact of the sequencing pipeline. A further reported finding was that TCR beta sequences accurately predicted the HLA-A and HLA-B alleles for most subjects in the first cohort. In a later analysis, several top co-occurrence clusters were reported to appear linked to parvovirus B19, influenza, CMV and Epstein-Barr virus. When HLA alleles, especially DR and DQ, strongly co-occurred, attributing TCR associations to individual alleles was difficult. Because HLA typing was unavailable for some donors at each locus, only the typed subset was used in association tests. Because counts were too low, more than 15 rarely observed V segments, including chromosome 9 orphons, were left out of the earlier analysis of some 640 of the donors. In a later analysis, HLA-associated TCR beta chains showed more clonal expansion and lower generation probabilities than non-associated chains that were equally common. In a later analysis, most CMV-associated TCR beta chains were found to appear HLA-restricted, with HLA associations seemingly driven largely by CMV exposure. In an earlier analysis of 587 of the donors, most TCR beta V segments appeared in productive rearrangements about 87% or about 30% of the time, broadly matching IMGT annotations. In a later analysis, the rate of TCR association differed among HLA loci, with DRB1 alleles having the most associated TCRs and HLA-C alleles having the fewest. The only immune exposure information available for the cohort was CMV serostatus. Because the 87-base-pair reads could not distinguish some IMGT-functional V segments, including TRBV6-2 and TRBV6-3, those segments were excluded. Correlated functional status among segregating V segments might reflect linkage disequilibrium, but an unknown experimental factor could not be ruled out. The study gave a list of 150 to 200 TCR beta chains associated with cytomegalovirus.

From the cysteine up to the phenylalanine, the CDR3 has a length of 17 residues. The entry retains the CDR3 DNA only, 51 bases that are in frame from base 1. V loses 0 bases, J loses 5 bases, and the germline ends lie 17 bases apart. The germline V gene supplies CDR1 MGHRA and CDR2 YSYEKL. The library was prepared using the immunoSEQ multiplex PCR assay. A mixture of 60 forward primers for TCR Vbeta segments and 13 reverse primers for TCR Jbeta segments was used in the multiplex PCR. A multiplex PCR assay on genomic DNA amplified the CDR3 region of rearranged TCR beta genes. The amplified TCR beta libraries were sequenced on the Illumina HiSeq System as 87-base-pair reads. Per the original workflow: A later analysis tallied roughly 76 million unique TCR beta chains across the 600 to 700 repertoires, and some 10 million of those chains were shared by two or more donors. A nearest-neighbor algorithm error-corrected the raw reads and collapsed the reads into unique sequences, merging closely related sequences to remove PCR and sequencing errors. V, D and J gene segments were assigned by aligning CDR3 sequences to IMGT reference sequences. For a sequence to be retained, a match of at least six nucleotides was required to both a V gene segment and a J gene segment. Rearrangements were classified as productive when the CDR3 lacked stop codons and remained in frame with V and J, and all other rearrangements were classified as non-productive. Following IMGT convention, CDR3 was defined as the stretch from the second conserved V-encoded cysteine up to the conserved J-encoded phenylalanine. The earlier analysis of fewer than 700 of the donors excluded sequences that lacked an unambiguous match to a single V gene segment. An earlier analysis of roughly 590 of the donors called V segments functional above 56.7% productive rearrangements and segregating when the between-donor standard deviation exceeded 5%. To diagnose cytomegalovirus status from the catalog of TCR beta chain sequences, a statistical classification framework was built. In a later analysis, V and J genes were assigned by comparing TCR nucleotide sequences against IMGT/GENE-DB human TR gene sequences. A later analysis assigned CDR3 sequences and most-parsimonious VDJ recombination scenarios with the TCRdist pipeline. A later analysis defined each TCR beta chain by its CDR3 amino acid sequence plus V-gene family, and excluded reads lacking a unique V-gene family. To address suspected cross-contamination and a sequencing artifact, a later analysis removed roughly 640 highly shared, low-generation-probability nucleotide sequences. A later analysis calculated a clonal expansion index for each public chain from normalized within-repertoire ranks of inferred template counts. A later analysis computed generation probabilities with a VDJ recombination model fitted to out-of-frame rearrangements, and checked the results against IGoR. A later analysis scored TCR-TCR, TCR-HLA and TCR-CMV co-occurrence with hypergeometric tests, applying a repertoire-size bias correction to TCR pairs. False discovery rates were estimated in a later analysis by permuting HLA or CMV assignments 20 times. In a later analysis, co-occurring TCRs were grouped using DBSCAN, and TCRdist sequence similarity was added for clustering within HLA-allele-positive subsets. Co-occurrence clustering excluded repertoires with fewer than 30,000 or more than 120,000 public chains, plus five with anomalous nucleotide sharing. In TCRdb, the immuneACCESS table is reduced to in-frame sequences with V and J assigned. These tables do not hold every clone; where another copy was compared, an unresolved V gene accounts for under half, and the others remain unexplained. The V and J calls and clone size were taken over from that table, and D and trimming were inferred from the DNA. In this sample the table shows 170,000 or so clones, around 80% of which occur a single time. Jointly, the top ten make up approximately 0.51% of the sample.

As for this clone: No cognate antigen has been identified for it. No clone much larger than this one lies a single base away; base qualities are absent.

The clonotype originates from a woman aged 45-59 years in good health and CMV-seronegative. Sequencing was performed on PBMCs. The chain links TRBV4-1 with TRBJ1-5, and possibly TRBD1, on 6 matching bases. The nucleotides read TGCGCCAGCAGCCAAGACGCCTCAAGACAGGTCTATCAGCCCCAGCATTTT. It is translated as CASSQDASRQVYQPQHF.